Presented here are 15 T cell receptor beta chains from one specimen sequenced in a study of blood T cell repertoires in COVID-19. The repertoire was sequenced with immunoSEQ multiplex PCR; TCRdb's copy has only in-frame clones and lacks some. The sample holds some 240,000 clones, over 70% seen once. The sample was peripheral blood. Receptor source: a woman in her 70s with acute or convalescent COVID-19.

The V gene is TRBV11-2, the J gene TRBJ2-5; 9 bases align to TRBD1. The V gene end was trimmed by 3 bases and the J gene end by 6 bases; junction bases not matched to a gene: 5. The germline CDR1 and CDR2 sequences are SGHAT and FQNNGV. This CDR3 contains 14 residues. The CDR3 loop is CASSFMDRGQTQYF. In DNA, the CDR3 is TGTGCCAGCAGCTTTATGGACAGGGGACAGACCCAGTACTTC.

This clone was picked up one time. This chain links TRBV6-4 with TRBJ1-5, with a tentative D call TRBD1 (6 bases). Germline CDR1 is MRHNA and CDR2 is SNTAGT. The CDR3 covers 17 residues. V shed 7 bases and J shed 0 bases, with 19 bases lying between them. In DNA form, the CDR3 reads TGTGCCAGCATAACAGGGTATTCCCCCTCTAGCAATCAGCCCCAGCATTTT. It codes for CASITGYSPSSNQPQHF.

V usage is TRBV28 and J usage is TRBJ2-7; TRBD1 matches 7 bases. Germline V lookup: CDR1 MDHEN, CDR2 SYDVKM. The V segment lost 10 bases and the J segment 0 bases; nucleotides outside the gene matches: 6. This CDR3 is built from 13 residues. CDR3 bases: TGTGCCACTGTTAGGGGGCTCTCCTACGAGCAGTACTTC. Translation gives CATVRGLSYEQYF.

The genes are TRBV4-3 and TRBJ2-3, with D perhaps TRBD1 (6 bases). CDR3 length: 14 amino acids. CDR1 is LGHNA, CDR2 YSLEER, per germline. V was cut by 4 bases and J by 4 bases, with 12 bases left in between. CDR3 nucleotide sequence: TGCGCCAGCAGCCCGTGGGGGCCCCCAGATACGCAGTATTTT. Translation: CASSPWGPPDTQYF.

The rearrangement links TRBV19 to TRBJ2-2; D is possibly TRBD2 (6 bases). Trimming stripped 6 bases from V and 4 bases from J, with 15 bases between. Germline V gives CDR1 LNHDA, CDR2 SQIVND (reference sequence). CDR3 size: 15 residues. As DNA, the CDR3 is TGTGCCAGTAGCACTCAGGCGGGGAGCACCGGGGAGCTGTTTTTT. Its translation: CASSTQAGSTGELFF.

Written as DNA, the CDR3 is TGTGCCAGCAGCATAGCGGGGGGCACCTGGTCTGGGGCCAACGTCCTGACTTTC. Its translation: CASSIAGGTWSGANVLTF. V usage is TRBV3-1 (or the pseudogene TRBV3-2) and J usage is TRBJ2-6; TRBD2 matches at 10 bases. The CDR3 is made up of 18 amino acids. J was trimmed by 1 base and V by 5 bases; bases with no gene match: 8. In germline, CDR1 is LGHDT, CDR2 YNNKEL (reference sequence).

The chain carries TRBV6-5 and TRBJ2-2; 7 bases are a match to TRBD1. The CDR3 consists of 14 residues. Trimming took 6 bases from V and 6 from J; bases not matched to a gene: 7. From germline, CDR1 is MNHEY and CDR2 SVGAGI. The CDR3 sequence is CASRPRQGAGELFF. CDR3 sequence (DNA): TGTGCCAGCAGGCCCAGACAGGGAGCCGGGGAGCTGTTTTTT.

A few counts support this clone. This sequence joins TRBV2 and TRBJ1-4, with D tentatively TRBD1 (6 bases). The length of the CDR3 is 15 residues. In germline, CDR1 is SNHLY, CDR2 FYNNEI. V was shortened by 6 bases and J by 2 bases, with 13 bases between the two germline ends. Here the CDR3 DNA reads TGTGCCAGCAGCGAAAACAGGGTTACTAATGAAAAACTGTTTTTT. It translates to CASSENRVTNEKLFF.

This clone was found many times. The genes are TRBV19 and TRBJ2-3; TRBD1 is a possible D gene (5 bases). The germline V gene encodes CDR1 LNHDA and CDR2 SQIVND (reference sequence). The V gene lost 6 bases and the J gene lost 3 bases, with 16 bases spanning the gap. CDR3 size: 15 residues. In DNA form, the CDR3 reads TGTGCCAGTAGCCCCGCCCCCAGGGAAACAGATACGCAGTATTTT. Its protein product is CASSPAPRETDTQYF.

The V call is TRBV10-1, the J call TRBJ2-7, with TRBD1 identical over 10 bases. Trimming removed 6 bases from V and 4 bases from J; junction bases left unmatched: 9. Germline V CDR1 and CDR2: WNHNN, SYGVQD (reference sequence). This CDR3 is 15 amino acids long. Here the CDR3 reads CASSLTGGGGYEQYF. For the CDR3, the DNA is TGCGCCAGCAGCCTGACAGGGGGCGGAGGTTACGAGCAGTACTTC.

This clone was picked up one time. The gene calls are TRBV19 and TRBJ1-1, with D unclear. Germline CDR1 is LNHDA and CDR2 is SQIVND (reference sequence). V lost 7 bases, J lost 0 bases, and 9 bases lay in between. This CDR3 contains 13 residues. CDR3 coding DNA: TGTGCCAGTACCATGGCCCTGAACACTGAAGCTTTCTTT. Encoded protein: CASTMALNTEAFF.

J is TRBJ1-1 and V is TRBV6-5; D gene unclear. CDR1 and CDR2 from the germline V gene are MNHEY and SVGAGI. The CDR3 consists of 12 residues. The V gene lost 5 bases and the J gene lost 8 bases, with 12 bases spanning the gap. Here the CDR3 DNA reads TGTGCCAGCAGTCCTACTGGTGTCGAAGCTTTCTTT. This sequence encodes CASSPTGVEAFF.

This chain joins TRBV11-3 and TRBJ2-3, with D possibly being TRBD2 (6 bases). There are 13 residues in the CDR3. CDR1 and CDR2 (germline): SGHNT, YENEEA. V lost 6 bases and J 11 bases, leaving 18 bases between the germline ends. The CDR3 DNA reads TGTGCCAGCAGTCCGGTCCCTTGGGGAGGGCAGTATTTT. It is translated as CASSPVPWGGQYF.

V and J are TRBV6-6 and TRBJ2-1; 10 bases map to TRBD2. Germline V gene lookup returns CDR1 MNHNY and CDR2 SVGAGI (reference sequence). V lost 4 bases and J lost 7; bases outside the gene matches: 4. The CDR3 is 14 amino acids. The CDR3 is CASSFSGGTNEQFF. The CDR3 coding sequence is TGTGCCAGCAGTTTTAGCGGGGGGACGAATGAGCAGTTCTTC.

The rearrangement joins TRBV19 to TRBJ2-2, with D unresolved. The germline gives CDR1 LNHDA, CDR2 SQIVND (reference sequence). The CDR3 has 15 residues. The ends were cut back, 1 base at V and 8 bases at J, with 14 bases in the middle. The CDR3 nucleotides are TGTGCCAGTAGTATAGTTGACTCAGAGGTGGGGGAGCTGTTTTTT. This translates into CASSIVDSEVGELFF.